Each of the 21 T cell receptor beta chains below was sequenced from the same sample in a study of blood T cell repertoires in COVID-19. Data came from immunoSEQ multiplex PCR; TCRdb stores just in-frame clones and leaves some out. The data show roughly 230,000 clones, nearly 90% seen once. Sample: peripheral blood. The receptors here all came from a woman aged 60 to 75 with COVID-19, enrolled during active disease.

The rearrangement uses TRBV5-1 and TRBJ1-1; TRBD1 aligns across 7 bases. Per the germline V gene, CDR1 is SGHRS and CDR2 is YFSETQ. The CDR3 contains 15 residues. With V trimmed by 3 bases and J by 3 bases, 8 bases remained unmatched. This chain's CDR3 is CASSYANRGHTEAFF. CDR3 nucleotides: TGCGCCAGCAGCTACGCAAACAGGGGCCACACTGAAGCTTTCTTT.

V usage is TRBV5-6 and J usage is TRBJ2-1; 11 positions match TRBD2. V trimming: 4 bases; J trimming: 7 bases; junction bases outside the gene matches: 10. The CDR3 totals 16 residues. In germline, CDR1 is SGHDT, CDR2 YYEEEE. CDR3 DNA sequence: TGTGCCAGCAGCGAGCCTTGGATAGCGGGGGGGAATGAGCAGTTCTTC. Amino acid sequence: CASSEPWIAGGNEQFF. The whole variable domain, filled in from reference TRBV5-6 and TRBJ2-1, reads DAGVTQSPTHLIKTRGQQVTLRCSPKSGHDTVSWYQQALGQGPQFIFQYYEEEERQRGNFPDRFSGHQFPNYSSELNVNALLLGDSALYLCASSEPWIAGGNEQFFGPGTRLTVL.

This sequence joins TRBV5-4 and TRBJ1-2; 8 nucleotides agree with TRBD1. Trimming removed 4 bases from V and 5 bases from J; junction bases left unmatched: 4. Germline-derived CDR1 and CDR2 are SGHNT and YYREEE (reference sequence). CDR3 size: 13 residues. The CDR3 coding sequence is TGTGCCAGCAGCGGCGGGACAGGTTATGGCTACACCTTC. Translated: CASSGGTGYGYTF.

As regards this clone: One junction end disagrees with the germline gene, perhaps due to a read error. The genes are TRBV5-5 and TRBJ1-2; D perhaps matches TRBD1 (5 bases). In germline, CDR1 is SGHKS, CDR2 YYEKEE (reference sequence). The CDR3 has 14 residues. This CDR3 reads CASSLVGEAELPAF. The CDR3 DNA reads TGTGCCAGCAGCTTGGTGGGGGAGGCGGAGCTCCCCGCCTTC.

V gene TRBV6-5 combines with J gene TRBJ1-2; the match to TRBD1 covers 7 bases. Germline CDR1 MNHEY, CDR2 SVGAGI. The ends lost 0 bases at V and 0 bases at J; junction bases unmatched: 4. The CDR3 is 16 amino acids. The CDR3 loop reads CASSYSGQTANYGYTF. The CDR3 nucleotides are TGTGCCAGCAGTTACTCGGGACAGACTGCTAACTATGGCTACACCTTC.

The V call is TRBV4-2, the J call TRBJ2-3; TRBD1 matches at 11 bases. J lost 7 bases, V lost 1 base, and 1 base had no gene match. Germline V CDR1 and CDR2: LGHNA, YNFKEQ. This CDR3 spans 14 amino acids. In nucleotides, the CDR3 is TGTGCCAGCAGCCAAGGGGACAGGGGGAATACGCAGTATTTT. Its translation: CASSQGDRGNTQYF.

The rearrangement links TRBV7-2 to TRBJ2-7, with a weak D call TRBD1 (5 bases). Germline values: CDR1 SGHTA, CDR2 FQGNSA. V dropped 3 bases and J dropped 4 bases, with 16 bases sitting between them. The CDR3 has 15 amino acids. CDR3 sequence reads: CASSFGHQGIYEQYF. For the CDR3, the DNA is TGTGCCAGCAGCTTTGGTCACCAGGGAATATACGAGCAGTACTTC.

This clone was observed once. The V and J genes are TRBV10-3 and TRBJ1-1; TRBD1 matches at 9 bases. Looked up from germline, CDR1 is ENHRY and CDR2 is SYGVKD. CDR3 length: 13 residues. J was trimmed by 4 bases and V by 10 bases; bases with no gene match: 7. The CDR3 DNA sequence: TGTGCCAGCACCGGGACAGGGCGCACTGAAGCTTTCTTT. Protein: CASTGTGRTEAFF.

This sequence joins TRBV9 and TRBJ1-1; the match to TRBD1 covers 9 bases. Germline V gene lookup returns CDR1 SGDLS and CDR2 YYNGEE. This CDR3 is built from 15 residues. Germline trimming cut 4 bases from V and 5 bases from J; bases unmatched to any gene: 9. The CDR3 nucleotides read TGTGCCAGCAGCATGGGGGACAGGGACTTTACTGAAGCTTTCTTT. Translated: CASSMGDRDFTEAFF.

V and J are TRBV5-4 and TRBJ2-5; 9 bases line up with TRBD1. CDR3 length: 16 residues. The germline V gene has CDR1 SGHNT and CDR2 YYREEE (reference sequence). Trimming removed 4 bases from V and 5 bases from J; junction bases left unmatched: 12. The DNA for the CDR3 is TGTGCCAGCAGCGGCCAAAGGACAGGGGACTTGGAGACCCAGTACTTC. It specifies CASSGQRTGDLETQYF. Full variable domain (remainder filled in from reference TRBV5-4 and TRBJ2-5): ETGVTQSPTHLIKTRGQQVTLRCSSQSGHNTVSWYQQALGQGPQFIFQYYREEENGRGNFPPRFSGLQFPNYSSELNVNALELDDSALYLCASSGQRTGDLETQYFGPGTRLLVL.

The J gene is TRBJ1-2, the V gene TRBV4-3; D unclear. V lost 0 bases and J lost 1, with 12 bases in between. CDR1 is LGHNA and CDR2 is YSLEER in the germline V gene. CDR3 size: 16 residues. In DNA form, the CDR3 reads TGCGCCAGCAGCCAAGACCCCTCGTCCCGTAACTATGGCTACACCTTC. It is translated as CASSQDPSSRNYGYTF.

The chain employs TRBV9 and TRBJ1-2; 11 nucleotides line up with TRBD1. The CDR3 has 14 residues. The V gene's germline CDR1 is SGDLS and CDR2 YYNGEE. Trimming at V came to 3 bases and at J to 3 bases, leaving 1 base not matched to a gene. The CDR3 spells CASSEGQGDYGYTF. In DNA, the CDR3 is TGTGCCAGCAGCGAGGGACAGGGGGACTATGGCTACACCTTC.

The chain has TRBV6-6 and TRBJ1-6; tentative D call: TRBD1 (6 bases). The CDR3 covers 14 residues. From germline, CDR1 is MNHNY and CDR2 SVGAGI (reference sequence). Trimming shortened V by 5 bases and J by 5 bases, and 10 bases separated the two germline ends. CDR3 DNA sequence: TGTGCCAGCAGTACAAACAGGGATAATTCACCCCTCCACTTT. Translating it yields CASSTNRDNSPLHF.

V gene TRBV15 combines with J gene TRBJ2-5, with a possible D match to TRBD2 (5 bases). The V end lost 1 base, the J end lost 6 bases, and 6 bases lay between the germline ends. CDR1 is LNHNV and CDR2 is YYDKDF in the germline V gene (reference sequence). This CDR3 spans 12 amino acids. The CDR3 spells CATSRAGKTQYF. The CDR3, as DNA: TGTGCCACCAGCAGAGCGGGAAAGACCCAGTACTTC.

The CDR3 spells CATSLRQSQETQYF. In nucleotides, the CDR3 is TGTGCCACCAGCCTCAGACAGAGCCAAGAGACCCAGTACTTC. The chain recombines TRBV15 with TRBJ2-5, with a tentative D call TRBD1 (5 bases). V lost 5 bases to trimming and J lost 1 base, with 11 bases between them. Germline V gene sequence: CDR1 LNHNV, CDR2 YYDKDF (reference sequence). This CDR3 spans 14 amino acids.

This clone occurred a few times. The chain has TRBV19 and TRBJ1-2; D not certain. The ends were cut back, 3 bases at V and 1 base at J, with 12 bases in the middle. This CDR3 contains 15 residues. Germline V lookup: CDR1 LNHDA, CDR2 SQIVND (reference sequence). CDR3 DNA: TGTGCCAGTAGTATGTCACAGCTTATTAACTATGGCTACACCTTC. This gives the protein CASSMSQLINYGYTF.

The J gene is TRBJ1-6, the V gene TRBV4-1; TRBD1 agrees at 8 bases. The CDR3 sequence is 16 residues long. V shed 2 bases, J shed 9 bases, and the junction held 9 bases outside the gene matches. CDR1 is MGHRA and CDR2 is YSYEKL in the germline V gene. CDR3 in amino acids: CASSQPKDRGGSPLHF. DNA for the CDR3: TGCGCCAGCAGCCAACCTAAAGACAGGGGCGGTTCACCCCTCCACTTT.

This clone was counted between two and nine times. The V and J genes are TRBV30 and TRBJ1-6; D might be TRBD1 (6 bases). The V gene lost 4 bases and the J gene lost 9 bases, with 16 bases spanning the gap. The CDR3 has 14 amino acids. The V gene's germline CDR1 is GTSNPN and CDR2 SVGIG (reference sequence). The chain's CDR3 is CAWNPGQKLSPLHF. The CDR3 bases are TGTGCCTGGAACCCAGGACAGAAACTTTCACCCCTCCACTTT. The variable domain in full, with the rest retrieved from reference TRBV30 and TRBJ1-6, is SQTIHQWPATLVQPVGSPLSLECTVEGTSNPNLYWYRQAAGRGLQLLFYSVGIGQISSEVPQNLSASRPQDRQFILSSKKLLLSDSGFYLCAWNPGQKLSPLHFGNGTRLTVT.

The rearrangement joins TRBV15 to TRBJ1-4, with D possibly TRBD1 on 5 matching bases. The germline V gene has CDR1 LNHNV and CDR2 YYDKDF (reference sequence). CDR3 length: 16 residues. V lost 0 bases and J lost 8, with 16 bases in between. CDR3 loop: CATSRDRQGGREKLFF. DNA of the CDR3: TGTGCCACCAGCAGAGATCGGCAGGGCGGCCGGGAAAAACTGTTTTTT.

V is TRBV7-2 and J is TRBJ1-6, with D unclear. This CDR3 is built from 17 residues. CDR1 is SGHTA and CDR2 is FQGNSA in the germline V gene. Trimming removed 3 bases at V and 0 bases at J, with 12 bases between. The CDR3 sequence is CASSLLFGSSYNSPLHF. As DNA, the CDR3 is TGTGCCAGCAGCTTGCTATTTGGGAGCTCCTATAATTCACCCCTCCACTTT.

This chain's CDR3 is CASSYLVGASIRKYTQYF. CDR3 coding DNA: TGTGCCAGCAGTTACCTTGTGGGGGCCTCGATTAGGAAGTATACGCAGTATTTT. J is TRBJ2-3 and V is TRBV27; D is possibly TRBD1 (6 bases). The CDR3 spans 18 residues. V dropped 4 bases and J dropped 7 bases, with 27 bases sitting between them. Germline V gene sequence: CDR1 MNHEY, CDR2 SMNVEV (reference sequence).